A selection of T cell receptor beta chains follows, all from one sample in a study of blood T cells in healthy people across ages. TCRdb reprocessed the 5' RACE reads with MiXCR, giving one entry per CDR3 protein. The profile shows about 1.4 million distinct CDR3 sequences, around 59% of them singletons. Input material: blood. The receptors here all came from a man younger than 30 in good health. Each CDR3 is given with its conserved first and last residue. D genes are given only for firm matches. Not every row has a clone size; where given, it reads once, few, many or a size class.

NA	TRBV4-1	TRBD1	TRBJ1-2	CASWDSSYGYTF	TGCGCCAGCTGGGACAGTAGCTATGGCTACACCTTC
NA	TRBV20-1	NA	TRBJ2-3	CSARDPGWNTDTQYF	TGCAGTGCTAGAGATCCAGGGTGGAACACAGATACGCAGTATTTT
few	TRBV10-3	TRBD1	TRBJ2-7	CAIRGTGDEQYF	TGTGCCATCAGAGGGACAGGAGACGAGCAGTACTTC
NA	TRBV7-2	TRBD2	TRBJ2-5	CASSLPGLVSETQYF	TGTGCCAGCAGCTTACCGGGACTAGTTTCGGAGACCCAGTACTTC
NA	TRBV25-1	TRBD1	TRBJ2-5	CASKTGGQETQYF	TGTGCCAGCAAGACAGGGGGCCAGGAGACCCAGTACTTC
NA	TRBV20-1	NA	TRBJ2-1	CSARDGGGEYEQFF	TGCAGTGCTAGAGATGGCGGTGGGGAGTATGAGCAGTTCTTC
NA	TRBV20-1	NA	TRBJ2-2	CSARPDLGTGELFF	TGCAGTGCTCGACCCGACCTTGGGACCGGGGAGCTGTTTTTT
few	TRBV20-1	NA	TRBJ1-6	CSAPGVGNNSPLHF	TGCAGTGCCCCCGGGGTGGGAAATAATTCACCCCTCCACTTT
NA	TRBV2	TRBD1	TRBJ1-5	CVSRGGHNQPQHF	TGTGTCAGCAGAGGGGGCCACAATCAGCCCCAGCATTTT
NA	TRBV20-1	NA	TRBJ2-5	CSASIPGRQETQYF	TGCAGTGCCTCAATCCCGGGCAGACAAGAGACCCAGTACTTC
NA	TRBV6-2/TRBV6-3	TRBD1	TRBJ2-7	CASSRGTANYEQYF	TGTGCCAGCAGTAGAGGGACAGCGAACTACGAGCAGTACTTC
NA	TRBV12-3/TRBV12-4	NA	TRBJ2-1	CASSDHLGPPEQFF	TGTGCCAGCAGTGACCATCTGGGACCTCCTGAGCAGTTCTTC
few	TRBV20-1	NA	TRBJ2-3	CSAVGGLTDTQYF	TGCAGTGCGGTGGGGGGCCTCACAGATACGCAGTATTTT
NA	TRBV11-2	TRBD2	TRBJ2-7	CASSLATSGVNEQYF	TGTGCCAGCAGCTTAGCGACTAGCGGAGTCAACGAGCAGTACTTC
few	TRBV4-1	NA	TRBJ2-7	CASSPRVMSSYEQYF	TGCGCCAGCAGCCCTAGGGTTATGAGCTCCTACGAGCAGTACTTC
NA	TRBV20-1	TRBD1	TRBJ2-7	CSASEDRVLEQYF	TGCAGTGCTAGTGAGGACAGGGTTCTCGAGCAGTACTTC
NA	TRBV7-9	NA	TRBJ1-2	CASSLEHATKGYTF	TGTGCCAGCAGCTTAGAGCACGCCACTAAAGGCTACACCTTC
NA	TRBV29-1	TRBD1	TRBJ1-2	CSVRPGQGDGYTF	TGCAGCGTCCGTCCGGGACAGGGGGATGGCTACACCTTC
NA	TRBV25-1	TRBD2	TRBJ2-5	CASSESGTSAEETQYF	TGTGCCAGCAGTGAATCGGGGACTAGCGCCGAAGAGACCCAGTACTTC
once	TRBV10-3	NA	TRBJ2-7	CAISALEEEQYF	TGTGCCATCAGTGCACTCGAGGAAGAGCAGTACTTC
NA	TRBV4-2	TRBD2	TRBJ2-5	CASSQGLAGVWETQYF	TGTGCCAGCAGCCAAGGACTAGCGGGGGTCTGGGAGACCCAGTACTTC
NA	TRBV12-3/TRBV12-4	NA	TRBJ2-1	CASSVNRGETQFF	TGTGCCAGCAGTGTTAATCGCGGGGAGACCCAGTTCTTC
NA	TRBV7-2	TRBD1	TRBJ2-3	CASSPQGGQAADTQYF	TGTGCCAGCAGCCCCCAAGGGGGACAGGCAGCGGATACGCAGTATTTT
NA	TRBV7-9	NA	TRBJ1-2	CASGFTGKEGYTF	TGTGCCAGCGGTTTTACCGGGAAAGAAGGCTACACCTTC
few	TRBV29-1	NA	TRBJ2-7	CSARDGIYEQYF	TGCAGCGCCCGGGACGGTATTTACGAGCAGTACTTC
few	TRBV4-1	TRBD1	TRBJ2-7	CASSLKRTGGTYEQYF	TGCGCCAGCAGCCTTAAGAGGACAGGGGGAACCTACGAGCAGTACTTC
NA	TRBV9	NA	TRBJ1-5	CASSVFPYSNQPQHF	TGTGCCAGCAGCGTTTTTCCTTATAGCAATCAGCCCCAGCATTTT
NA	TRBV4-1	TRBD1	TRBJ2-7	CASSYSEGTGGYEQYF	TGCGCCAGCAGCTACAGCGAGGGGACAGGGGGCTACGAGCAGTACTTC
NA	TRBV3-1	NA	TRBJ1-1	CASRPRGLNTEAFF	TGTGCCAGCAGGCCTCGGGGCCTGAACACTGAAGCTTTCTTT
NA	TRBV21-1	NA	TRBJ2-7	CASSKVGPGGQGWNEQYF	TGTGCCAGCAGCAAAGTCGGGCCAGGGGGACAGGGGTGGAACGAGCAGTACTTC
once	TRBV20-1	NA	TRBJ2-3	CSARYRALTYTDTQYF	TGCAGTGCTAGATACCGGGCACTTACTTACACAGATACGCAGTATTTT
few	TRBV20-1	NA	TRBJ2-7	CSAPYRGRAYEQYF	TGCAGTGCCCCCTACCGGGGAAGGGCCTACGAGCAGTACTTC
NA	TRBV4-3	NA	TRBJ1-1	CASSQDRGGLNTEAFF	TGCGCCAGCAGCCAAGATCGAGGGGGGTTGAACACTGAAGCTTTCTTT
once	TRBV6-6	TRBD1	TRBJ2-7	CASSHRGSNEQYF	TGTGCCAGCAGCCACAGGGGTAGCAACGAGCAGTACTTC
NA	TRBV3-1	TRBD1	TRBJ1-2	CASSRDMTGVYGYTF	TGTGCCAGCAGCCGAGATATGACAGGGGTTTATGGCTACACCTTC
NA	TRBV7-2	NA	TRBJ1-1	CAGSLAPTLNTEAFF	TGTGCCGGCAGCTTAGCCCCGACTTTGAACACTGAAGCTTTCTTT
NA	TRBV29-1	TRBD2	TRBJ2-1	CSALAGQYNEQFF	TGCAGCGCCCTAGCGGGACAATACAATGAGCAGTTCTTC
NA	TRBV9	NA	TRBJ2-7	CASSAGDAYEQYF	TGTGCCAGCAGCGCCGGAGATGCCTACGAGCAGTACTTC
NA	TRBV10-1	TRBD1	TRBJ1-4	CASSESGQEEKLFF	TGCGCCAGCAGTGAGTCCGGACAGGAAGAAAAACTGTTTTTT
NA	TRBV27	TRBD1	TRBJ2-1	CASSLIAGGDYNEQFF	TGTGCCAGCAGTTTGATAGCAGGGGGCGACTACAATGAGCAGTTCTTC
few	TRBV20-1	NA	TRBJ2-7	CSARGRGFSYEQYF	TGCAGTGCTAGGGGAAGGGGATTTTCCTACGAGCAGTACTTC
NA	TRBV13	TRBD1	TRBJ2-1	CASSLGRTGGDEQFF	TGTGCCAGCAGCTTAGGACGGACAGGGGGCGATGAGCAGTTCTTC
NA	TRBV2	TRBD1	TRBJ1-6	CASSPDRGAYSPLHF	TGTGCCAGCAGTCCCGACAGGGGCGCCTATTCACCCCTCCACTTT
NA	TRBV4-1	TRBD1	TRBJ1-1	CASSIRDRGWDTEAFF	TGCGCCAGCAGCATACGGGACAGGGGATGGGACACTGAAGCTTTCTTT
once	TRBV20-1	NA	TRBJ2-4	CSASSPGTAKNIQYF	TGCAGTGCCAGTTCGCCCGGGACAGCCAAAAACATTCAGTACTTC
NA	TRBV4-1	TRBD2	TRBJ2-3	CASSHLGLAGRDTQYF	TGCGCCAGCAGCCACCTCGGACTAGCGGGGAGGGATACGCAGTATTTT
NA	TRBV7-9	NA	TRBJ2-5	CASSHVQYQETQYF	TGTGCCAGCAGCCACGTTCAGTACCAAGAGACCCAGTACTTC
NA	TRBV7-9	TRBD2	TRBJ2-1	CASSTGTSPHEQFF	TGTGCCAGCAGCACCGGGACTAGTCCTCATGAGCAGTTCTTC
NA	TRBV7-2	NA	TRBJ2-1	CASSAIGPDNEQFF	TGTGCCAGCAGCGCCATCGGCCCGGACAATGAGCAGTTCTTC
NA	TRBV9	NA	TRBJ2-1	CASTSGREYNEQFF	TGTGCCAGCACGTCGGGGCGGGAATACAATGAGCAGTTCTTC
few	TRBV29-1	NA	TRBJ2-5	CSAGPGDRGTQYF	TGCAGCGCCGGCCCCGGGGATCGAGGAACCCAGTACTTC
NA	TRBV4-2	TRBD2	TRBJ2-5	CASSQGGTIQETQYF	TGTGCCAGCAGCCAGGGAGGGACCATTCAAGAGACCCAGTACTTC
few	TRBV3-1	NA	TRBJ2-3	CASSQDPLAPLSDTQYF	TGTGCCAGCAGCCAAGATCCCCTAGCCCCCCTATCAGATACGCAGTATTTT
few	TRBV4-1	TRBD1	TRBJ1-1	CASSQAQGANTEAFF	TGCGCCAGCAGCCAAGCACAGGGGGCGAACACTGAAGCTTTCTTT
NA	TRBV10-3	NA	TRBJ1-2	CAINQQGRGYTF	TGTGCCATCAACCAACAGGGCAGGGGCTACACCTTC